Listed below are T cell receptor beta chains from one sample, sequenced in a study of Tregs in tolerant kidney transplant recipients. Here immunoSEQ multiplex PCR was the method, and the copy in TCRdb shows in-frame clones only, minus some. This table holds about 46,000 clones, roughly nine tenths found once. Sequences were obtained from Tregs from blood. These receptors were obtained from a human donor in good health. CDR3s include the opening cysteine and the closing phenylalanine or tryptophan. D genes are given only for firm matches. Where a row states a size, it is once, few, many or the class of an expanded clone; other rows omit it.

V	D	J	size	DNA	CDR3
TRBV6-5	-	TRBJ1-4	-	TGTGCCAGCAGTTACTCGGAGGGAACAACTAATGAAAAACTGTTTTTT	CASSYSEGTTNEKLFF
TRBV18	-	TRBJ1-1	-	TGTGCCAGCTCACCATTGCACCCTGGCAACACTGAAGCTTTCTTT	CASSPLHPGNTEAFF
TRBV5-4	-	TRBJ2-3	-	TGTGCCAGCAGCTTTGAATTGGCAGATACGCAGTATTTT	CASSFELADTQYF
TRBV5-1	TRBD1	TRBJ1-4	-	TGCGCCAGCAGCTTGGCGGGGACAGGGGGGGAAAAACTGTTTTTT	CASSLAGTGGEKLFF
TRBV6-4	-	TRBJ2-2	-	TGTGCCGCGGCGCCCAGCCCGAACACCGGGGAGCTGTTTTTT	CAAAPSPNTGELFF
TRBV7-3	-	TRBJ2-3	-	TGTGCCAGCAGCCCCACCCTGGCAGATACGCAGTATTTT	CASSPTLADTQYF
TRBV19	TRBD2	TRBJ2-7	-	TGTGCCAGTAGTGATCGTCTAGCGGGAGTAGGCTACGAGCAGTACTTC	CASSDRLAGVGYEQYF
TRBV5-1	TRBD2	TRBJ2-6	-	TGCGCCAGCAGCTTGGTACTAGCGGGGGGCCCTGGGGCCAACGTCCTGACTTTC	CASSLVLAGGPGANVLTF
TRBV14	TRBD1	TRBJ2-7	-	TGTGCCAGCAGCCAAGGACAGGGGCCCCATTACGAGCAGTACTTC	CASSQGQGPHYEQYF
TRBV27	TRBD1	TRBJ1-1	few	TGTGCCAGCAGTCTGGACAGGGCGAACACTGAAGCTTTCTTT	CASSLDRANTEAFF
TRBV7-2	TRBD2	TRBJ2-1	-	TGTGCCAGCAGCCCAAATGTTCGAGCGGGGTATCTTTCCTACAATGAGCAGTTCTTC	CASSPNVRAGYLSYNEQFF
TRBV25-1	-	TRBJ2-5	-	TGTGCCAGCAGTGAATGGGCCCAAGAGACCCAGTACTTC	CASSEWAQETQYF
TRBV18	-	TRBJ2-3	-	TGTGCCAGCTCACCAAAGACTACCACAGATACGCAGTATTTT	CASSPKTTTDTQYF
TRBV19	-	TRBJ2-2	-	TGTGCCAGTAGTATCCGGCTAGAGGTTGGGGAGCTGTTTTTT	CASSIRLEVGELFF
TRBV23-1	-	TRBJ2-1	-	TGCGCCAGGACACCGATGTGGAATGAGCAGTTCTTC	CARTPMWNEQFF
TRBV6-5	TRBD1	TRBJ1-1	-	TGTGCCAGCAGAGACAGGGGGGCCTTCGAAGCTTTCTTT	CASRDRGAFEAFF
TRBV7-9	-	TRBJ1-1	-	TGTGCCAGCAGCTTACACACGCCGAACACTGAAGCTTTCTTT	CASSLHTPNTEAFF
TRBV20-1	-	TRBJ1-1	-	TGCAGGGGCAGGGCAGGACTGGAAGCTTTCTTT	CRGRAGLEAFF
TRBV2	-	TRBJ2-7	-	TGTGCCAGCAGTGAAGGGGGAAATCCCTACGAGCAGTACTTC	CASSEGGNPYEQYF
TRBV5-1	-	TRBJ1-1	-	TGCGCCAGCAGCTTGTCCCCGGGGGAGCTGAACACTGAAGCTTTCTTT	CASSLSPGELNTEAFF
TRBV5-1	-	TRBJ2-1	-	TGCGCCAGCAGCTTCCTTCCGGACCCCTCCTACAATGAGCAGTTCTTC	CASSFLPDPSYNEQFF
TRBV2	TRBD2	TRBJ2-3	-	TGTGCCAGCAGGCCCGGGACTAGCGGCACAGATACGCAGTATTTT	CASRPGTSGTDTQYF
TRBV5-5	-	TRBJ1-5	-	TGTGCCAGCAGCTTGCTCGGGGTTAGCAATCAGCCCCAGCATTTT	CASSLLGVSNQPQHF
TRBV19	TRBD1	TRBJ1-5	-	TGTGCCAGTAGCCAGGGGGCTTCTAACAATCAGCCCCAGCATTTT	CASSQGASNNQPQHF
TRBV11-2	TRBD2	TRBJ2-3	-	TGTGCCAGCAGCTCCGGACTAGCCCCAGGGGATACGCAGTATTTT	CASSSGLAPGDTQYF
TRBV18	-	TRBJ2-3	-	TGTGCCAGCTCCCCAGGAATCACAGATACGCAGTATTTT	CASSPGITDTQYF
TRBV2	TRBD1	TRBJ1-5	-	TGTGCCAGCAGGGACAGGCCTCTTCAGCCCCAGCATTTT	CASRDRPLQPQHF
TRBV27	-	TRBJ1-4	-	TGTGCCAGCAGTTTACGCGGACAGATTAATGAAAAACTGTTTTTT	CASSLRGQINEKLFF
TRBV20-1	-	TRBJ2-7	-	TGCAGTGCTAGGGGGCGGGGGCGAATGTACTTC	CSARGRGRMYF
TRBV5-1	-	TRBJ2-7	-	TGCGCCAGCAGCTTTACGCCGACCGTCGACGAGCAGTACTTC	CASSFTPTVDEQYF
TRBV19	-	TRBJ1-5	-	TGTGCCAGTAGTATGACCCAGGACAGTCCCAATCAGCCCCAGCATTTT	CASSMTQDSPNQPQHF
TRBV7-2	TRBD2	TRBJ2-7	-	TGTGCCAGCAGCCCCTGGACTAGCCACGAGCAGTACTTC	CASSPWTSHEQYF
TRBV7-9	-	TRBJ1-3	-	TGTGCCAGCAGCTCCTCCTGGGACGGCGGAAACACCATATATTTT	CASSSSWDGGNTIYF
TRBV4-2	-	TRBJ1-4	once	TGTGCCAGCAGCCAGGCTCCCGGGACCTATAATGAAAAACTGTTTTTT	CASSQAPGTYNEKLFF
TRBV11-2	-	TRBJ1-1	once	TGTGCCAGCAGCTTAGTCCGGGGTAGTAAAGCTTTCTTT	CASSLVRGSKAFF
TRBV4-1	-	TRBJ1-3	-	TGCGCCAGCAGCCAAGGGGACTTGGGGGACACCATATATTTT	CASSQGDLGDTIYF
TRBV10-3	TRBD2	TRBJ2-7	-	TGTGCCATCAGTTGGGGACTAGCGGGAAACGAGCAGTACTTC	CAISWGLAGNEQYF
TRBV10-2	-	TRBJ1-4	-	TGCGCCAGCAGTGAGAGAAGGAATGAAAAACTGTTTTTT	CASSERRNEKLFF
TRBV6-5	TRBD1	TRBJ1-6	few	TGTGCCAGCAGTATAGACAGGGGTTCACCCCTCCACTTT	CASSIDRGSPLHF
TRBV29-1	TRBD2	TRBJ2-3	-	TGCAGCGTTGAAAGGAGGGCGGGAGGAAAAGATACGCAGTATTTT	CSVERRAGGKDTQYF
TRBV7-3	-	TRBJ2-7	-	TGTGCCAGCAGCTCAGGGAGACTGGGGAGCGAGCAGTACTTC	CASSSGRLGSEQYF
TRBV2	TRBD2	TRBJ2-7	few	TGTGCCAGCAGTTCAGGCGGGATAGCGGGGCAGTACTTC	CASSSGGIAGQYF
TRBV5-1	TRBD1	TRBJ1-1	-	TGCGCCAGCAGCTTGGGGGCAGGGGGCGGGACTGAAGCTTTCTTT	CASSLGAGGGTEAFF
TRBV27	TRBD1	TRBJ1-2	-	TGTGCCAGCAGAGGGACAGGGGCGAACTATGGCTACACCTTC	CASRGTGANYGYTF
TRBV27	-	TRBJ2-2	-	TGTGCCAGCACACGGGGGACAGCGAACACCGGGGAGCTGTTTTTT	CASTRGTANTGELFF
TRBV9	-	TRBJ2-5	-	TGTGCCAGCAGCCCTCTGGCAGGGCTAAAAGAGACCCAGTACTTC	CASSPLAGLKETQYF
TRBV2	TRBD1	TRBJ2-5	-	TGTGCCAGCAGAGCGGACAGGTCCGAAGAGACCCAGTACTTC	CASRADRSEETQYF
TRBV25-1	-	TRBJ1-6	-	TGTGCCAGCAACCAAGGACAGTTTAATTCACCCCTCCACTTT	CASNQGQFNSPLHF
TRBV18	-	TRBJ1-1	-	TGTGCCAGCTCAACTGGACAGAGTACTGAAGCTTTCTTT	CASSTGQSTEAFF
TRBV18	-	TRBJ1-2	-	TGTGCCAGCTCACCAGGGACCGACTATGGCTACACCTTC	CASSPGTDYGYTF
TRBV7-3	-	TRBJ2-7	-	TGTGCCAGCAGCTTACAGTACGGGGAGCAGTACTTC	CASSLQYGEQYF